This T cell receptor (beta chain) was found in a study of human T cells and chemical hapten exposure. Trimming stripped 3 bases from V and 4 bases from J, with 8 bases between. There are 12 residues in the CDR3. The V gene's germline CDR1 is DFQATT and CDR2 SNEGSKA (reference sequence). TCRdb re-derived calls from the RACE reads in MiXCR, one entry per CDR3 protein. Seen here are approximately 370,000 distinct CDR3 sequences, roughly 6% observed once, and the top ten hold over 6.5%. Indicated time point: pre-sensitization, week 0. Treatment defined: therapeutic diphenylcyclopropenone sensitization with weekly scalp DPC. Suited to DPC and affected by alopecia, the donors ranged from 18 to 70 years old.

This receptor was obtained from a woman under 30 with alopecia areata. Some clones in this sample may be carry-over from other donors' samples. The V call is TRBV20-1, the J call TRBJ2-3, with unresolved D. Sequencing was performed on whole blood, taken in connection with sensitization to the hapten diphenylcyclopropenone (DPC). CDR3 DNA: TGCAGTGCTAGCCGCGAAGCAGATACGCAGTATTTT. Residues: CSASREADTQYF.